This T cell receptor (beta chain) was captured in a study of identical twins. V lost 4 bases, J lost 7 bases, and 10 bases lay in between. Per the germline V gene, CDR1 is MNHEY and CDR2 is SMNVEV (reference sequence). The CDR3 totals 13 residues. TCRdb re-derived calls from the 5' RACE reads in MiXCR, one entry per CDR3 protein. The sample consists of roughly 770,000 distinct CDR3 sequences, approximately 18% of them appearing once. This same sample was also taken into another study, of T cells expressing NK-cell markers.

The sequence came from a woman between 18 and 29 years old in good health. The specimen was PBMCs. The J gene is TRBJ2-2, the V gene TRBV27, with no clear D. The CDR3 nucleotides read TGTGCCAGCAGTTGGCGGTTTGACGGGGAGCTGTTTTTT. Encoded protein: CASSWRFDGELFF.